This T cell receptor (beta chain) was recovered during a study of shared clonotypes between healthy human individuals. General study points: Richness estimates generally favored naive over memory subsets. Among donors, the sharing of clonotypes was expected to be influenced by sequencing depth.

Researchers ran the assay at a deep level. Every subset had its genomic DNA shared out evenly among several immunoSEQ plates. The method was immunoSEQ multiplex PCR; TCRdb's version includes in-frame clones alone and lacks a portion of them. The data contain millions of clones, approximately 95% of them singletons. Worth noting for this clone: The antigen remains undetermined.

Looked up from germline, CDR1 is ENHRY and CDR2 is SYGVKD. The V end lost 2 bases, the J end lost 4 bases, and 11 bases lay between the germline ends. The CDR3 is made up of 15 amino acids. The chain combines TRBV10-3 with TRBJ1-4; D ambiguous. The clonotype comes from a man between 18 and 29 years old in good health. Sequenced sample: naive CD4+ T cells sorted from blood. The subset denotes: CD45RA+ positively selected. CDR3: CAISERRESNEKLFF. The CDR3 region has the DNA TGTGCCATCAGTGAGAGGAGGGAAAGTAATGAAAAACTGTTTTTT.